Given below is one T cell receptor (beta chain) in context. Its antigen is not identified. These data originate in a study of T-cell reconstitution after alpha-beta-depleted transplantation in children. Study-wide points: Diversity of TCRbeta at day 60 was high in some patients, arising from surviving recipient T cells and thymic progenitors. Diversity and T-cell counts at one year after transplant derived mostly from new T cells. Roughly two months post-transplant, alpha-beta T cells reportedly originated from several hundred graft clones that had expanded.

Preparation of the TCRbeta library involved a method that used unique molecular identifiers. TCRdb used MiXCR to reprocess the PCR reads, holding one entry per CDR3 protein. The sample has 780,000 or so distinct CDR3 sequences, under 20% seen once; the top ten hold around 4.5%. V was pared by 3 bases and J by 2 bases, with 8 bases between. Per the germline V gene, CDR1 is SQVTM and CDR2 is ANQGSEA. This CDR3 has 13 amino acids. This TCR was sampled from a male patient younger than 18 who had a stem cell transplant for acute lymphoblastic leukemia, so the T cells may come from the graft donor. The sequencing here drew on PBMCs, mostly from graft donor cells, taken 360 days after TCRalphabeta/CD19-depleted stem cell transplant. The rearrangement joins TRBV29-1 to TRBJ2-1; D remains ambiguous. In DNA, the CDR3 is TGCAGCGTTGATGGCGGAGCCTACAATGAGCAGTTCTTC. The encoded protein is CSVDGGAYNEQFF.